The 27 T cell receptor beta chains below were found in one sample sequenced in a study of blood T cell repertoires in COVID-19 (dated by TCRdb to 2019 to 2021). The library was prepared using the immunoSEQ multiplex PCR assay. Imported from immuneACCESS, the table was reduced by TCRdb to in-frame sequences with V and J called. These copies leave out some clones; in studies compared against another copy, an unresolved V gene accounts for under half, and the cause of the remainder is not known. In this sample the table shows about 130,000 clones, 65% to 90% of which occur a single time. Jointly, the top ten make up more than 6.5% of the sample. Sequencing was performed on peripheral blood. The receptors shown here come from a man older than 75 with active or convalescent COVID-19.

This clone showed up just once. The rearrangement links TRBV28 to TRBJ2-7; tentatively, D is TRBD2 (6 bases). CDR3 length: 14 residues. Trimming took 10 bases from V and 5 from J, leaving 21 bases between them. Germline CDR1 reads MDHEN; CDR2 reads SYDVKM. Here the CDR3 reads CAINPSGDRHEQYF. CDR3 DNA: TGTGCCATCAACCCGTCGGGGGATCGCCACGAGCAGTACTTC.

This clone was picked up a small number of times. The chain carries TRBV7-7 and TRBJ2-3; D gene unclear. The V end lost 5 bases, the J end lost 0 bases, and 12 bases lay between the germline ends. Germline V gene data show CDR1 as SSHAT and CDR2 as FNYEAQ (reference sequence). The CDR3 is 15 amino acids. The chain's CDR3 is CASSPYQSSTDTQYF. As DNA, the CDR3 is TGTGCCAGCAGCCCATATCAGTCTAGCACAGATACGCAGTATTTT. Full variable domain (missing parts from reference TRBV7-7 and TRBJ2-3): GAGVSQSPRYKVTKRGQDVTLRCDPISSHATLYWYQQALGQGPEFLTYFNYEAQPDKSGLPSDRFSAERPEGSISTLTIQRTEQRDSAMYRCASSPYQSSTDTQYFGPGTRLTVL.

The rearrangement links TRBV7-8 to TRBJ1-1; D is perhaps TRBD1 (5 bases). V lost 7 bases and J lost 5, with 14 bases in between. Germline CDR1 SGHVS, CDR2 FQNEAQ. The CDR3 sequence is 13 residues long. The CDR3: CASIQFGGTEAFF. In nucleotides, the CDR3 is TGTGCCAGCATCCAATTCGGGGGGACTGAAGCTTTCTTT. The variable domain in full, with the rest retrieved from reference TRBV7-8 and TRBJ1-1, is GAGVSQSPRYKVAKRGQDVALRCDPISGHVSLFWYQQALGQGPEFLTYFQNEAQLDKSGLPSDRFFAERPEGSVSTLKIQRTQQEDSAVYLCASIQFGGTEAFFGQGTRLTVV.

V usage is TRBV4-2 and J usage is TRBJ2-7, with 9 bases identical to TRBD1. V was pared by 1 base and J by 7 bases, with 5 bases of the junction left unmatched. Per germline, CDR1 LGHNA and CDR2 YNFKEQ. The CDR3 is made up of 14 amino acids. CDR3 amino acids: CASSQAQGAREQYF. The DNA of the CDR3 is TGTGCCAGCAGCCAAGCACAGGGGGCGCGTGAGCAGTACTTC.

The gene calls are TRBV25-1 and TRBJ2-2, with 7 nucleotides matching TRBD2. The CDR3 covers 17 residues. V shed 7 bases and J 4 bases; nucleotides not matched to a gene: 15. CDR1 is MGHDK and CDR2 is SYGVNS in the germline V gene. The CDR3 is CASNPTDFGGGTGELFF. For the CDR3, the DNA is TGTGCCAGCAACCCTACGGACTTCGGCGGGGGCACCGGGGAGCTGTTTTTT.

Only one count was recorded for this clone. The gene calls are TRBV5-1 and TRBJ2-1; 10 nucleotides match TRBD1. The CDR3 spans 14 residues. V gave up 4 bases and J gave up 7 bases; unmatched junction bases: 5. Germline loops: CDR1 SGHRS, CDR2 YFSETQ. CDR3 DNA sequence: TGCGCCAGCAGCGAGGGACAGGGGAGGAATGAGCAGTTCTTC. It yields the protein CASSEGQGRNEQFF.

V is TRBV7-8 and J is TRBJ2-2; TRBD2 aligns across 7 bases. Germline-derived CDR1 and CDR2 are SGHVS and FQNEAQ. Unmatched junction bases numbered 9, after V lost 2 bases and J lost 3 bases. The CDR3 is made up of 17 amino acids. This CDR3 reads CASSLIRAGFDTGELFF. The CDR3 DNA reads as TGTGCCAGCAGCTTAATACGAGCGGGGTTTGACACCGGGGAGCTGTTTTTT. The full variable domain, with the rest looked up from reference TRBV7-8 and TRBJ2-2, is GAGVSQSPRYKVAKRGQDVALRCDPISGHVSLFWYQQALGQGPEFLTYFQNEAQLDKSGLPSDRFFAERPEGSVSTLKIQRTQQEDSAVYLCASSLIRAGFDTGELFFGEGSRLTVL.

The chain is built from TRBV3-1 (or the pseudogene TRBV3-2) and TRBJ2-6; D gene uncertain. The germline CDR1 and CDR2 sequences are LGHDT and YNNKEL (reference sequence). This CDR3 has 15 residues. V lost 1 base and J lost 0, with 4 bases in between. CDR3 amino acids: CASSQVHSGANVLTF. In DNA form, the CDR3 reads TGTGCCAGCAGCCAAGTACACTCTGGGGCCAACGTCCTGACTTTC.

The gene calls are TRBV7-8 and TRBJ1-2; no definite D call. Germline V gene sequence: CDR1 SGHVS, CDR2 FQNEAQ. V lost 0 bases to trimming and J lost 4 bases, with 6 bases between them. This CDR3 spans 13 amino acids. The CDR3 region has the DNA TGTGCCAGCAGCTTAGCCCCAGGCTATGGCTACACCTTC. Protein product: CASSLAPGYGYTF.

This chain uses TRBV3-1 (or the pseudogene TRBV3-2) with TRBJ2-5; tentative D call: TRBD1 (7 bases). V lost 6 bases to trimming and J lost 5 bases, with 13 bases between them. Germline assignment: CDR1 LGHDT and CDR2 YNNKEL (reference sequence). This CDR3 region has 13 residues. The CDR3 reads CASRTGEAETQYF. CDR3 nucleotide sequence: TGTGCCAGCAGAACAGGGGAGGCGGAGACCCAGTACTTC.

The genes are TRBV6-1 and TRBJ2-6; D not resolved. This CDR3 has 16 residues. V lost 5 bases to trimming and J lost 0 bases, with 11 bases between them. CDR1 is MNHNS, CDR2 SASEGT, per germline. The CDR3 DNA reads TGTGCCAGCAGTAAAGTTCAGGTCTCTGGGGCCAACGTCCTGACTTTC. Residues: CASSKVQVSGANVLTF.

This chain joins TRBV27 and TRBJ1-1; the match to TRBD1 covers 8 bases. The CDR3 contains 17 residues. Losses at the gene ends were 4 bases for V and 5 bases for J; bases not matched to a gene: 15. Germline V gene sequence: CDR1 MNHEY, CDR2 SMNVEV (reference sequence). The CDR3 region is CASSSPYPWTGNTEAFF. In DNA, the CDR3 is TGTGCCAGCAGTTCCCCCTACCCCTGGACAGGGAATACTGAAGCTTTCTTT.

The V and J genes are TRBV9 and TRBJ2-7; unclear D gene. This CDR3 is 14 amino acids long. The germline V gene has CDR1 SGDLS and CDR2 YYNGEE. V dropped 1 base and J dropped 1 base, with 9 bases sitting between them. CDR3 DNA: TGTGCCAGCAGCGTAAGCGCTGATTCCTACGAGCAGTACTTC. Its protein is CASSVSADSYEQYF.

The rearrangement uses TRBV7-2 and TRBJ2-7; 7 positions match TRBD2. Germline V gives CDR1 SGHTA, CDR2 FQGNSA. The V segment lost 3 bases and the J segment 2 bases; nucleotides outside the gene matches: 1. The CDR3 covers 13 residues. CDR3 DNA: TGTGCCAGCAGCTTTGCGGGAGCCTACGAGCAGTACTTC. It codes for CASSFAGAYEQYF. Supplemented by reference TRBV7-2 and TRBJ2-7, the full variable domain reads GAGVSQSPSNKVTEKGKDVELRCDPISGHTALYWYRQSLGQGLEFLIYFQGNSAPDKSGLPSDRFSAERTGGSVSTLTIQRTQQEDSAVYLCASSFAGAYEQYFGPGTRLTVT.

This CDR3 reads CASSLGGGLGNTIYF. The CDR3 nucleotides are TGTGCCAGCAGCTTGGGGGGGGGTCTTGGAAACACCATATATTTT. The chain recombines TRBV5-8 with TRBJ1-3; D perhaps matches TRBD1 (5 bases). The V gene's germline CDR1 is SGHTS and CDR2 YDEGEE. V was trimmed by 0 bases and J by 3 bases, leaving 10 bases between them. CDR3 length: 15 amino acids.

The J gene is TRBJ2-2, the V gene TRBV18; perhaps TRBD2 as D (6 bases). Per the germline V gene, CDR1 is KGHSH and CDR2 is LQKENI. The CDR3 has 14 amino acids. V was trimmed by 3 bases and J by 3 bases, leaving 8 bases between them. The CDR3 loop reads CASSPSGYTGELFF. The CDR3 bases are TGTGCCAGCTCACCCAGCGGGTACACCGGGGAGCTGTTTTTT.

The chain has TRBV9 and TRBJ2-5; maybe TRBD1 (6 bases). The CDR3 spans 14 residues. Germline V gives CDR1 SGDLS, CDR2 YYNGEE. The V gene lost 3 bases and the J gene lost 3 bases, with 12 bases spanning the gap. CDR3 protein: CASSEGGQKETQYF. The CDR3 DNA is TGTGCCAGCAGCGAAGGGGGACAAAAAGAGACCCAGTACTTC.

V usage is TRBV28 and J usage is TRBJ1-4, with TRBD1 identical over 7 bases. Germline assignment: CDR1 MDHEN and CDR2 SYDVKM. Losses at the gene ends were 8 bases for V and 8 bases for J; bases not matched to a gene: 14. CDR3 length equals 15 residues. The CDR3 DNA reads TGTGCCAGCCATTCAGGGGGGAGTGGAAGAGAAAAACTGTTTTTT. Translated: CASHSGGSGREKLFF.

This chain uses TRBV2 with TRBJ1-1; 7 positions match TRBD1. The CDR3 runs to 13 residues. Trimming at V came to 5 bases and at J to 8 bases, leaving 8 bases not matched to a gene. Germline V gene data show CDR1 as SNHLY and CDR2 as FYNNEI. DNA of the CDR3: TGTGCCAGCAGTTTATCCTGGGGACAGGAAGCTTTCTTT. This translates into CASSLSWGQEAFF.

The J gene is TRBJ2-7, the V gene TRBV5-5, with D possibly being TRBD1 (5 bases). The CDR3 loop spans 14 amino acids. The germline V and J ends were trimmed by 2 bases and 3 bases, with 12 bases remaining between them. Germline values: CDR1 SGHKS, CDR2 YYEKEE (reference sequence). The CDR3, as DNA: TGTGCCAGCAGCTTCAACAGGTTAATCTACGAGCAGTACTTC. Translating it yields CASSFNRLIYEQYF.

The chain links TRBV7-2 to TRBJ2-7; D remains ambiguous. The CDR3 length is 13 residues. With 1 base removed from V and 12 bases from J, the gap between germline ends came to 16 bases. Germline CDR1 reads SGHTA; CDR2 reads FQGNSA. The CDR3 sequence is CASSLDQVSSPYF. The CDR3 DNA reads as TGTGCCAGCAGCTTAGATCAGGTGTCTTCCCCGTACTTC.

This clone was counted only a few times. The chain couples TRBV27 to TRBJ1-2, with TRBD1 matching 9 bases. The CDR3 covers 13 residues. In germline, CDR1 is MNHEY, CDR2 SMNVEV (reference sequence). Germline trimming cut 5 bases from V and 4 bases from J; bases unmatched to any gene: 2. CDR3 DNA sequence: TGTGCCAGCAGTGGACAGGGGAGCTATGGCTACACCTTC. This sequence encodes CASSGQGSYGYTF.

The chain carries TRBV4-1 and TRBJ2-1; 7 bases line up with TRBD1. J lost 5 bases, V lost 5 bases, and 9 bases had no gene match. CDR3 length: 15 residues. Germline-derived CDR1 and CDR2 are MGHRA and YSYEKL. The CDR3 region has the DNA TGCGCCAGCAGCAAAGGACAGGTTGGAGACAATGAGCAGTTCTTC. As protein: CASSKGQVGDNEQFF.

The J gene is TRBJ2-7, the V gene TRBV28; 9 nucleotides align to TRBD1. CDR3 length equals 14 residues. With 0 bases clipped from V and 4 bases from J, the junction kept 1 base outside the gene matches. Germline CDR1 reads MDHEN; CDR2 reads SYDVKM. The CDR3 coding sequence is TGTGCCAGCAGTTTATGGGACAGGGGTTACGAGCAGTACTTC. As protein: CASSLWDRGYEQYF.

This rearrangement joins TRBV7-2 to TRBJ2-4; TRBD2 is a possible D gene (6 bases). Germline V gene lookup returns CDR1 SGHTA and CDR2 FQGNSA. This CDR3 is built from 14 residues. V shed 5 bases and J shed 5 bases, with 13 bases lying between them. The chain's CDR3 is CASSLDGTQNIQYF. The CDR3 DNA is TGTGCCAGCAGCCTCGACGGGACTCAAAACATTCAGTACTTC.

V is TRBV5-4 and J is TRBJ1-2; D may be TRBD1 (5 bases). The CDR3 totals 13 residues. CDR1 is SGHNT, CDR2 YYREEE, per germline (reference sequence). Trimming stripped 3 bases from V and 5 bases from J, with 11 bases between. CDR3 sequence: CASSWGVEYGYTF. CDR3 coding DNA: TGTGCCAGCAGCTGGGGGGTGGAGTATGGCTACACCTTC.

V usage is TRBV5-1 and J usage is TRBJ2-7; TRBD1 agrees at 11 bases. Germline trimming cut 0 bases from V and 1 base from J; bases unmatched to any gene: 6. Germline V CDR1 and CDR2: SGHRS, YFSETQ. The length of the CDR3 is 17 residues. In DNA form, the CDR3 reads TGCGCCAGCAGCTTGGACCTCGGGACAGGGGGGTCCTACGAGCAGTACTTC. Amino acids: CASSLDLGTGGSYEQYF.